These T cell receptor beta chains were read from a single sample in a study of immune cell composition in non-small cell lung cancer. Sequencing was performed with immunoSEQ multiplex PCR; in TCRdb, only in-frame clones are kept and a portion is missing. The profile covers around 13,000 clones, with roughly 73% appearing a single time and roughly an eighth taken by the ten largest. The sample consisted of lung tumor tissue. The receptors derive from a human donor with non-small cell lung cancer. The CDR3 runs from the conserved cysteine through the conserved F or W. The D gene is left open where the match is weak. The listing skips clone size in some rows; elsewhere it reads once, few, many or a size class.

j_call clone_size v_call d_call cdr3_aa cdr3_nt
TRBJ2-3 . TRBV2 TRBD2 CASSTSGSVADTQYF TGTGCCAGCTCTACTAGCGGGAGTGTCGCAGATACGCAGTATTTT
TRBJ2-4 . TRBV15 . CATSRDLGGNIQYF TGTGCCACCAGCAGAGATCTGGGGGGAAACATTCAGTACTTC
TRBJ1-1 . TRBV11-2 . CASSLAYRVTEAFF TGTGCCAGCAGCTTAGCATACAGGGTCACTGAAGCTTTCTTT
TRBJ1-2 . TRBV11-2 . CASSFGRRGGVAGYTF TGTGCCAGCAGCTTCGGTCGGCGGGGGGGCGTCGCTGGCTACACCTTC
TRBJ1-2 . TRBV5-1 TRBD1 CASSDYGQGEDGYTF TGCGCCAGCAGCGACTACGGACAGGGGGAAGATGGCTACACCTTC
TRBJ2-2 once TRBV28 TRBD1 CASRMGQEGTGELFF TGTGCCAGCAGAATGGGACAGGAGGGAACCGGGGAGCTGTTTTTT
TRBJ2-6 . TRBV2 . CASSALGSGANVLTF TGTGCCAGCAGTGCTCTAGGCTCAGGGGCCAACGTCCTGACTTTC
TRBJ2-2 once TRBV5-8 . CASSLLFGELFF TGTGCCAGCAGCCTCCTTTTCGGGGAGCTGTTTTTT
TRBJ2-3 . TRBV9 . CASSVVGGRTDTQYF TGTGCCAGCAGCGTAGTTGGCGGGCGCACAGATACGCAGTATTTT
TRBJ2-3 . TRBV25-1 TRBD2 CASSGTGTRVDTQYF TGTGCCAGCAGTGGCACCGGGACTAGAGTTGATACGCAGTATTTT
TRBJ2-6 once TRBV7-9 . CASSLRSAYFSGANVLTF TGTGCCAGCAGCTTAAGATCCGCCTACTTCTCTGGGGCCAACGTCCTGACTTTC
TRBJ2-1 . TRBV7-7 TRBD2 CASSPGTSGYNEQFF TGTGCTAGCAGCCCCGGGACTAGCGGATACAATGAGCAGTTCTTC
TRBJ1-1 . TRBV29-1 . CSGGTREYTEAFF TGCAGCGGAGGGACTCGGGAATACACTGAAGCTTTCTTT
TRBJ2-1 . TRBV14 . CASSGQTYNEQFF TGTGCCAGCAGCGGCCAGACCTACAATGAGCAGTTCTTC
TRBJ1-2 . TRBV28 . CASSQGGVNRGYTF TGTGCCAGCAGTCAAGGGGGGGTCAACCGCGGCTACACCTTC
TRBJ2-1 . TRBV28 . CASSFLASSYNEQFF TGTGCCAGCAGTTTCTTAGCGAGCTCCTACAATGAGCAGTTCTTC
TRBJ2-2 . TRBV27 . CASRIKGHSNTGELFF TGTGCCAGCAGAATTAAGGGACACAGCAACACCGGGGAGCTGTTTTTT
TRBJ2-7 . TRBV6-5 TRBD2 CASSYSIGSGGEQYF TGTGCCAGCAGTTACTCGATAGGTTCGGGGGGCGAGCAGTACTTC
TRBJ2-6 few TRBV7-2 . CASSLVTGTGANVLTF TGTGCCAGCAGCTTAGTTACAGGGACTGGGGCCAACGTCCTGACTTTC
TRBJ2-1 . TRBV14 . CASSQELARNEQFF TGTGCCAGCAGCCAAGAGCTAGCCCGCAATGAGCAGTTCTTC
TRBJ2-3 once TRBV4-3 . CASSQDLGRDTQYF TGCGCCAGCAGCCAAGATCTGGGCAGGGATACGCAGTATTTT
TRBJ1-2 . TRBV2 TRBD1 CASSGQGAFYGYTF TGTGCCAGCAGTGGACAGGGGGCTTTCTATGGCTACACCTTC
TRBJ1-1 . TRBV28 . CASSPAKTEAFF TGTGCCAGCAGCCCCGCGAAAACTGAAGCTTTCTTT
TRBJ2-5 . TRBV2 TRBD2 CASSGPGTSGQETQYF TGTGCCAGCTCCGGACCCGGGACTAGCGGACAAGAGACCCAGTACTTC
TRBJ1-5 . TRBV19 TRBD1 CASSMPGQGGQPQHF TGTGCCAGTAGTATGCCGGGACAGGGGGGTCAGCCCCAGCATTTT
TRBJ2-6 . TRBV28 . CASRETRGRYPGANVLTF TGTGCCAGCAGGGAGACAAGGGGGAGATACCCTGGGGCCAACGTCCTGACTTTC
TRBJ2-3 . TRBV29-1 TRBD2 CSVEGLAGDTQYF TGCAGCGTTGAAGGACTAGCGGGAGATACGCAGTATTTT
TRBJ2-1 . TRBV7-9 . CASSLGASYDEQFF TGTGCCAGCAGCTTAGGGGCTAGCTATGATGAGCAGTTCTTC
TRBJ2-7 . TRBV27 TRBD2 CASSPTSGVGSYEQYF TGTGCCAGCAGTCCGACTAGCGGAGTGGGCTCCTACGAGCAGTACTTC
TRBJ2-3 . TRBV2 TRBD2 CASSGGGGIGTDTQYF TGTGCCAGCAGTGGTGGCGGGGGGATTGGCACAGATACGCAGTATTTT
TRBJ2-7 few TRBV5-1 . CASSLLGGPYEQYF TGCGCCAGCAGCTTGCTCGGGGGTCCCTACGAGCAGTACTTC
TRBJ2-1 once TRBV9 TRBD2 CASSGYSRGGYNEQFF TGTGCCAGCAGCGGGTACTCCCGGGGGGGCTACAATGAGCAGTTCTTC
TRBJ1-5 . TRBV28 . CASRWTLAQPQHF TGTGCCAGCAGGTGGACATTGGCTCAGCCCCAGCATTTT
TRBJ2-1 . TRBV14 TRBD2 CASSLERGDFYNEQFF TGTGCCAGCAGCCTAGAGCGGGGGGACTTCTACAATGAGCAGTTCTTC
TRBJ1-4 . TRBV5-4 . CASSDRTTNEKLFF TGTGCCAGCAGCGACAGAACAACTAATGAAAAACTGTTTTTT
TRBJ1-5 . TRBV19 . CASRRSNQPQHF TGTGCCAGTAGGCGGAGCAATCAGCCCCAGCATTTT
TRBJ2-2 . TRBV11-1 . CASSAGTKNTGELFF TGTGCCAGCAGCGCCGGGACAAAGAACACCGGGGAGCTGTTTTTT
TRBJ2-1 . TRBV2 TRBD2 CASAPSGFYNEQFF TGTGCCAGCGCCCCTAGCGGCTTCTACAATGAGCAGTTCTTC
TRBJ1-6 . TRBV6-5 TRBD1 CASSYGGDRAASPLHF TGTGCCAGCAGTTACGGAGGAGACAGGGCGGCTTCACCCCTCCACTTT
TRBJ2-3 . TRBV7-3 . CASSLQINGDTQYF TGTGCCAGCAGCTTACAGATAAACGGGGATACGCAGTATTTT
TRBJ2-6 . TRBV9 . CASSPRAGVGGPKSGANVLTF TGTGCCAGCAGCCCACGCGCGGGTGTCGGAGGGCCGAAATCTGGGGCCAACGTCCTGACTTTC
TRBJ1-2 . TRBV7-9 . CASSLSLGPAYGYTF TGTGCCAGCAGCTTAAGCCTGGGTCCAGCGTATGGCTACACCTTC
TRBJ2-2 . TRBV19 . CASHSSGRRTGELFF TGTGCCAGTCATTCGTCAGGAAGGCGAACCGGGGAGCTGTTTTTT
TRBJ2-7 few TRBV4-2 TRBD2 CASSSPIASGTYEQYF TGTGCCAGCAGCTCCCCTATCGCTAGCGGGACCTACGAGCAGTACTTC
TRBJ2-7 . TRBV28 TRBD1 CASSSTGDKRGYYEQYF TGTGCCAGCAGTTCAACAGGGGACAAAAGAGGATATTACGAGCAGTACTTC
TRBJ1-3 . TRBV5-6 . CASSLVTSGAGNTIYF TGTGCCAGCAGCTTGGTAACCTCAGGGGCTGGAAACACCATATATTTT
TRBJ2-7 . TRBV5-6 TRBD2 CASSLAGALYEQYF TGTGCCAGCAGCTTAGCGGGGGCTCTCTACGAGCAGTACTTC
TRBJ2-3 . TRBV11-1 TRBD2 CASSFTSGEDTQYF TGTGCCAGCAGCTTTACTAGCGGGGAGGATACGCAGTATTTT
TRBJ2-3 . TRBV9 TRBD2 CASSGQAGGPRTDTQYF TGTGCCAGCAGCGGTCAAGCGGGGGGGCCTCGCACAGATACGCAGTATTTT
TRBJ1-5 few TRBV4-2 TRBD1 CASSQDGDRAQPQHF TGTGCCAGCAGCCAAGATGGAGACAGGGCTCAGCCCCAGCATTTT
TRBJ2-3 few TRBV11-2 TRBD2 CASSSLGRGAADTQYF TGTGCCAGCAGCTCCCTTGGGCGGGGGGCGGCAGATACGCAGTATTTT
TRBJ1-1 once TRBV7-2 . CASSKPDRSTEAFF TGTGCCAGCAGCAAACCTGACAGGAGCACTGAAGCTTTCTTT
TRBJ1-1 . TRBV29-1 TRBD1 CSGWTGDMNTEAFF TGCAGCGGTTGGACAGGGGACATGAACACTGAAGCTTTCTTT
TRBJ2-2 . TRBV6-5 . CASKTDWNTGELFF TGTGCCAGCAAAACGGACTGGAACACCGGGGAGCTGTTTTTT
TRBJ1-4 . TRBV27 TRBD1 CASSLSRTGSLPLAKLFF TGTGCCAGCAGTTTATCCCGGACAGGATCGCTCCCCCTAGCAAAACTGTTTTTT
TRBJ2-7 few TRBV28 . CASSSDYSYEQYF TGTGCCAGCAGTTCGGACTACTCCTACGAGCAGTACTTC
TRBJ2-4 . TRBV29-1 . CSGAATGSGIQYF TGCAGCGGAGCGGCCACAGGGTCCGGCATTCAGTACTTC
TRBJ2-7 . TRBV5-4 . CASSFGQVYEQYF TGTGCCAGCAGCTTCGGACAAGTCTACGAGCAGTACTTC
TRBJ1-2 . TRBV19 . CASSISRRDYGYTF TGTGCCAGTAGTATCTCTCGCAGGGACTATGGCTACACCTTC